This TCR beta chain is from a study of T cell changes during pregnancy in multiple sclerosis. Assay: immunoSEQ multiplex PCR; the TCRdb copy retains only in-frame clones and omits some. The sample shows nearly 60,000 clones, roughly nine tenths of them seen only once. V was trimmed by 5 bases and J by 5 bases, leaving 12 bases between them. The CDR3 extends over 13 amino acids. Per germline, CDR1 SGHTA and CDR2 FQGNSA. The chain has TRBV7-2 and TRBJ1-1; D not certain. Sequences were derived from CD4+ T cells from peripheral blood mononuclear cells, sampled after pregnancy. This receptor was obtained from a female donor in good health, enrolled as a control in a pregnancy study. For the CDR3, the DNA is TGTGCCAGCAGCGCGGGAGTTGGGACTGAAGCTTTCTTT. Translating it yields CASSAGVGTEAFF.